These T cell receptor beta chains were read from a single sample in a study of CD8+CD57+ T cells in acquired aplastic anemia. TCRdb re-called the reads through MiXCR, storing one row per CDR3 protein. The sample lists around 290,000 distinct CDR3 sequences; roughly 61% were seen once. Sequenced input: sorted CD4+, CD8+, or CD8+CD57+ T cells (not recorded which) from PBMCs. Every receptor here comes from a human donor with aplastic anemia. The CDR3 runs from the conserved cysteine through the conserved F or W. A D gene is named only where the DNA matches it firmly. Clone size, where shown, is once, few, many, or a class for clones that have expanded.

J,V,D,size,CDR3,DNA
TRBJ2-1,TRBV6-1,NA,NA,CASSSHIADLYNEQFF,TGTGCCAGCAGTTCCCACATAGCGGATCTTTACAATGAGCAGTTCTTC
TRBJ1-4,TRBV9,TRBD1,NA,CASSDLQGPNEKLFF,TGTGCCAGCAGCGACCTACAGGGGCCTAATGAAAAACTGTTTTTT
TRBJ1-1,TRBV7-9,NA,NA,CASSLSTRVDTEAFF,TGTGCCAGCAGCTTAAGTACCAGGGTGGACACTGAAGCTTTCTTT
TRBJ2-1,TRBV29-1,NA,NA,CSVEPRSSYNEQFF,TGCAGCGTTGAACCTAGGAGCTCCTACAATGAGCAGTTCTTC
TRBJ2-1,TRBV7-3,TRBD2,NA,CASSMTSGSIYEQFF,TGTGCCAGCAGCATGACTAGCGGGAGTATCTATGAGCAGTTCTTC
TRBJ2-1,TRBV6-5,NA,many,CASQVSYNEQFF,TGTGCCAGCCAAGTCTCCTACAATGAGCAGTTCTTC
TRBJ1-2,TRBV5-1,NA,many,CASSPDRFFNNGYTF,TGCGCCAGCAGCCCGGACAGATTTTTTAACAATGGCTACACCTTC
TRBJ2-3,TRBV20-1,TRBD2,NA,CTILADHNEQYF,TGCACCATCCTAGCGGACCACAATGAGCAGTATTTT
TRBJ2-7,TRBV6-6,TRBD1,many,CASSHGTGGRYEQYF,TGTGCCAGCAGCCACGGGACAGGGGGGAGGTACGAGCAGTACTTC
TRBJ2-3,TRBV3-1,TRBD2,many,CASSQTSGRGDTQYF,TGTGCCAGCAGTCAGACTAGCGGAAGAGGAGATACGCAGTATTTT
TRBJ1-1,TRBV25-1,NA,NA,CASTCRGDTEAFF,TGTGCCAGCACCTGCAGGGGCGACACTGAAGCTTTCTTT
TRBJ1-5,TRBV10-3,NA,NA,CATADSNQPQHF,TGTGCCACCGCGGACAGCAATCAGCCCCAGCATTTT
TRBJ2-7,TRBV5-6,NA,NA,CASSWGDFPEYF,TGTGCCAGCAGCTGGGGGGACTTCCCGGAGTACTTC
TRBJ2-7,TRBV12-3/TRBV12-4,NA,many,CASSLRTSYEQYF,TGTGCCAGCAGTTTGAGGACGTCCTACGAGCAGTACTTC
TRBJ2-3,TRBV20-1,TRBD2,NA,CSARASGGNEQYF,TGCAGTGCTAGGGCTAGCGGGGGTAATGAGCAGTATTTT
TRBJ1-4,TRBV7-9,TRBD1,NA,CASSLARTGDEKLFF,TGTGCCAGCAGCTTAGCGAGAACAGGGGATGAAAAACTGTTTTTT
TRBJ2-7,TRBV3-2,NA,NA,CASSSMGLEQYF,TGTGCCAGCAGCTCAATGGGTCTCGAGCAGTACTTC
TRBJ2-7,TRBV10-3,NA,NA,CAMGGSSYEQYF,TGTGCCATGGGGGGCAGCTCCTACGAGCAGTACTTC
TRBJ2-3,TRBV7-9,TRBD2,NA,CASSLGPGGTTDTQYF,TGTGCTAGCAGCTTAGGTCCGGGAGGTACCACAGATACGCAGTATTTT
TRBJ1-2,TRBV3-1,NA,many,CASSRTEHYGYTF,TGTGCCAGCAGCAGGACAGAACACTATGGCTACACCTTC
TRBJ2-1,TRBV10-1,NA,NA,CATRTPFVEQFF,TGCGCCACCCGGACTCCCTTTGTTGAGCAGTTCTTC
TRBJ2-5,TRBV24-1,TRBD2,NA,CATGGTSRETQYF,TGTGCCACCGGGGGGACTAGCAGAGAGACCCAGTACTTC
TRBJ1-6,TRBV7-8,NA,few,CASSPRQGINSPLHF,TGTGCCAGCAGCCCACGGCAGGGGATAAATTCACCCCTCCACTTT
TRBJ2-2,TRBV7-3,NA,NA,CASSLAWRGTGELFF,TGTGCCAGCAGCTTAGCGTGGCGGGGCACCGGGGAGCTGTTTTTT
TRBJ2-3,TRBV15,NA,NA,CATSKGASSTDTQYF,TGTGCCACCAGCAAAGGGGCCTCTAGCACAGATACGCAGTATTTT
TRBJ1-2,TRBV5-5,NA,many,CASSMVQASNYGYTF,TGTGCCAGCAGCATGGTACAGGCCTCTAACTATGGCTACACCTTC
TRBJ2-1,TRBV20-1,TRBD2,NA,CSARLAGDSEQFF,TGCAGTGCTAGACTAGCGGGAGACAGTGAGCAGTTCTTC
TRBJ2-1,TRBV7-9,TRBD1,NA,CASSMGQGAYQQFF,TGTGCCAGCAGCATGGGACAGGGGGCCTACCAGCAGTTCTTC
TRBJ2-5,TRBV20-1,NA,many,CSAPRAGQETQYF,TGCAGTGCCCCCAGGGCCGGCCAAGAGACCCAGTACTTC
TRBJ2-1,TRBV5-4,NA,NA,CASSLPEFSYNEQFF,TGTGCCAGCAGCTTACCGGAGTTCTCCTACAATGAGCAGTTCTTC
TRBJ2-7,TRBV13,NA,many,CASSLAGAPAPSSYEQYF,TGTGCCAGCAGCTTAGCCGGGGCCCCTGCGCCTAGCTCCTACGAGCAGTACTTC
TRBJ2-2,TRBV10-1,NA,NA,CASSQGARGELFF,TGTGCCAGCAGCCAAGGGGCCAGGGGGGAGCTGTTTTTT
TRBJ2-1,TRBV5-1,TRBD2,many,CASSTDGQLAGGPGSYNEQFF,TGCGCCAGCAGTACCGATGGCCAACTAGCGGGGGGGCCTGGGTCCTACAATGAGCAGTTCTTC
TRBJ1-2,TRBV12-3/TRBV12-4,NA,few,CASSSGQNYGYIF,TGTGCCAGCAGTTCGGGACAAAACTATGGCTACATCTTC
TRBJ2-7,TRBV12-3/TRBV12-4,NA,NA,CASSGTTGEQYF,TGTGCCAGCAGTGGGACGACGGGGGAGCAGTACTTC
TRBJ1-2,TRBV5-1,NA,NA,CASSPLAGQGTRGYTF,TGTGCCAGCAGCCCCCTGGCGGGCCAGGGAACGAGAGGCTACACCTTC
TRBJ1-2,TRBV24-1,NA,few,CATSVTGFYGYTF,TGTGCCACCAGTGTTACAGGGTTCTATGGCTACACCTTC
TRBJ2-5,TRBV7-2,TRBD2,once,CASSLGRGGGRQETQYF,TGTGCCAGCAGCTTAGGACGGGGGGGGGGGCGACAAGAGACCCAGTACTTC
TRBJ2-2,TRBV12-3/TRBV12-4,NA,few,CASSLAGPGTGELFF,TGTGCCAGCAGTTTAGCCGGGCCGGGCACCGGGGAGCTGTTTTTT
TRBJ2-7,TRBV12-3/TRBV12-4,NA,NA,CASNPGPTYEQYF,TGTGCCAGCAACCCCGGGCCTACCTACGAGCAGTACTTC
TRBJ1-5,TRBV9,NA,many,CASSVGRSGPQHF,TGTGCCAGCAGCGTGGGGAGGTCAGGGCCCCAGCATTTT
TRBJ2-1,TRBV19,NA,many,CASRGPGPASRAVGYNEQFF,TGTGCCAGTAGGGGGCCAGGCCCGGCCTCCAGAGCGGTCGGCTACAATGAGCAGTTCTTC
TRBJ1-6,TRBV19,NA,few,CASSIDRVRSPLHF,TGTGCCAGTAGTATAGACAGGGTTCGTTCACCCCTCCACTTT
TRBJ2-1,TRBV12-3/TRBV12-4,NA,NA,CASSLAGGNSEQFF,TGTGCCAGCAGTTTAGCCGGGGGAAACAGTGAGCAGTTCTTC
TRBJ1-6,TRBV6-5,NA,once,CASSYDPRGDSPLHF,TGTGCCAGCAGTTACGACCCCAGAGGGGATTCACCCCTCCACTTT